The clone carrying this T cell receptor beta chain was found once. The sample contains more than one DNA sequence encoding this CDR3. This specimen comes from a study of blood T cell repertoires in COVID-19. The germline gives CDR1 MGHRA, CDR2 YSYEKL. V gave up 4 bases and J gave up 0 bases; unmatched junction bases: 8. The CDR3 runs to 17 residues. As originally analysed: Estimation of nucleated cell counts relied on the amplification of reference gene primers. Data came from immunoSEQ multiplex PCR; TCRdb stores just in-frame clones and leaves some out. The D gene and trimming were derived from the DNA, and the V and J assignments and clone size from that table. The repertoire holds about 76,000 clones, with around 83% as singletons.

The receptor was isolated from a man at least 80 years old with acute or convalescent COVID-19. Sequenced sample: peripheral blood. The chain couples TRBV4-1 to TRBJ2-3; 9 nucleotides line up with TRBD1. The CDR3 nucleotides are TGCGCCAGCAGCCCAACCCCAGGGACAGGGAGCACAGATACGCAGTATTTT. Its translation: CASSPTPGTGSTDTQYF.